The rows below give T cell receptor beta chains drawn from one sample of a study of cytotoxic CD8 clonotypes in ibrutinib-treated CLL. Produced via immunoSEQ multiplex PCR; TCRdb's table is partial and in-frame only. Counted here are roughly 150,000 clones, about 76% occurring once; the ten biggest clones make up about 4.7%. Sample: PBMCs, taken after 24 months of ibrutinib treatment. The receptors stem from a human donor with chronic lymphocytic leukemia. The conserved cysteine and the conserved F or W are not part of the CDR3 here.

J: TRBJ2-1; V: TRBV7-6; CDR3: ASSSDDWANEQF
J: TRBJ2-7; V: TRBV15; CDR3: ATSRDRAPTYEQY
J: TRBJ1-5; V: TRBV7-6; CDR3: ASSLQGDWGQPQH
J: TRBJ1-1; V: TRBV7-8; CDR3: ASSLTPGGYGTEAF
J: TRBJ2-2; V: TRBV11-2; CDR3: ASSLGGTNTGELF
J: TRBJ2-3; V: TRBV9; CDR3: ASSAGDPTLFDTQY
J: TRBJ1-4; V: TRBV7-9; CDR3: ASSLDSNEKLF
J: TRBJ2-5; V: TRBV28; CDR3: ASSFGFGEDWGETQY
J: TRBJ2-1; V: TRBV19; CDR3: ASSPGTTNEQF
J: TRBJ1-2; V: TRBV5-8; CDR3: ATQPGQGWNGYT
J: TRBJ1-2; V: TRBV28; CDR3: ASSLQGAGGYT
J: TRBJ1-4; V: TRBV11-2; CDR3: ASSARGRGREKLF
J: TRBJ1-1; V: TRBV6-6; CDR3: ASSYPPQAF
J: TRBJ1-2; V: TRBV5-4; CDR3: ASSLAPVNYGYT
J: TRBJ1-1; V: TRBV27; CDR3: ASSLQTGAVTEAF
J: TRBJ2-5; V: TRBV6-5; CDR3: ASSYGQETQY
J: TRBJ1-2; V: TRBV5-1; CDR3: ASSLARGREDGYT
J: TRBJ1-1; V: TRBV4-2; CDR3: ASSPGGGEAF
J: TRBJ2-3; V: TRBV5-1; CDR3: ASSPPRGGSDTQY
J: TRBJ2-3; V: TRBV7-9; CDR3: ASSLLGQQNTDTQY
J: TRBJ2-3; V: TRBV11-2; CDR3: ASSPGTSGTSSTDTQY
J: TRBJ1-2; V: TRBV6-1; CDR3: ASRRQGADGYT
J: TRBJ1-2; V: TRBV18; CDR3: ASSLMGTRVGVSYGYT
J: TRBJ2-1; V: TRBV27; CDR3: ASSPTTPLNEQF
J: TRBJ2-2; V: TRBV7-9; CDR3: ASSLGGTPGELF
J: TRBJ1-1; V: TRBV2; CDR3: ASSEGRGVVNTEAF
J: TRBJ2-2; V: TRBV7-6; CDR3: ASRNRLAGSGELF
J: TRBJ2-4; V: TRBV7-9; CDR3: ASRTAGTKNIQY
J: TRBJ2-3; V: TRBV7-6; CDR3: ASSLGVGGGTDTQY
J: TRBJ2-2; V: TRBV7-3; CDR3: ASSSRGTGELF
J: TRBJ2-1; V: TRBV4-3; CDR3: ASSPLAVPYNEQF
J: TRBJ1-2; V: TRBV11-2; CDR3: ASSLGGGGASGYT
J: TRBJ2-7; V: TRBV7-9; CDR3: ASSFGPGHHEQY
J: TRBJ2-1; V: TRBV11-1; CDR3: ASSPSAYNEQF
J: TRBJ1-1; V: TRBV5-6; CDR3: ASSLEQNTEAF
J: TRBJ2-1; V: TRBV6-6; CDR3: ASSQDHFAYEQF
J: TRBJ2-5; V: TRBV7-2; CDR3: ASRPGTDQETQY
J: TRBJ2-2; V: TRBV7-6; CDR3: ASSLEGGNTGELF
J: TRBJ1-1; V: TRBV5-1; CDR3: ASSRRDRGSGAF
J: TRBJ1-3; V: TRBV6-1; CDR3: ASSDKTGGLGNTIY
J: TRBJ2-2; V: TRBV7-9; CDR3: ATDPGTGNTGELF
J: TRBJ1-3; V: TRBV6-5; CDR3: ASRPGTDSGNTIY
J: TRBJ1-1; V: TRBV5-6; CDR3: ASSPGQTTEAF